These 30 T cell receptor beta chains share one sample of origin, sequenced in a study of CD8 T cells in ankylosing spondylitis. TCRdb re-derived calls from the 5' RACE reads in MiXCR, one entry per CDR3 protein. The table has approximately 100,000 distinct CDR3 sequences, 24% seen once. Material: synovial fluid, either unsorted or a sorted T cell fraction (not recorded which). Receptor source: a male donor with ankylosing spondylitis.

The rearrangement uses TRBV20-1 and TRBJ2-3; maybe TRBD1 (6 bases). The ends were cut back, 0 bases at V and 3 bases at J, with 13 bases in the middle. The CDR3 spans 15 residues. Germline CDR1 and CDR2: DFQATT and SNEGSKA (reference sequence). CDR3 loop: CSARDPAGVTDTQYF. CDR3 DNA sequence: TGCAGTGCTAGAGATCCAGCAGGGGTAACAGATACGCAGTATTTT.

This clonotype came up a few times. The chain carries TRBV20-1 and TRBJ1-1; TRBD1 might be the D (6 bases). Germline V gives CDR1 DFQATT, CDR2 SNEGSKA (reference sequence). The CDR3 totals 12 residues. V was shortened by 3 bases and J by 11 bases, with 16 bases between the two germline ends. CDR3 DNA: TGCAGTGCTAGGCCGGACAGCTGGGCGGCTTTCTTT. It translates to CSARPDSWAAFF.

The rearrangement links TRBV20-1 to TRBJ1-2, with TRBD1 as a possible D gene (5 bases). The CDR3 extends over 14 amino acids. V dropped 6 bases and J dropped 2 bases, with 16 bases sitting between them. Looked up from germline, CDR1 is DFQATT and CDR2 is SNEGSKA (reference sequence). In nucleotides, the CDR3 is TGCAGTGCCGCGATCGGGGGTTCCAACTATGGCTACACCTTC. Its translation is CSAAIGGSNYGYTF.

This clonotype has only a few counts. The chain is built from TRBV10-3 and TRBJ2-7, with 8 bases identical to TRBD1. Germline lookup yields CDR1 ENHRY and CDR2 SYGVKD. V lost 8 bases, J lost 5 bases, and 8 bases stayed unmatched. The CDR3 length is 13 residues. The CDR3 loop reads CAIPSSDRDEQYV. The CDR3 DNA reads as TGTGCCATCCCTTCATCGGACAGGGACGAGCAGTACGTC.

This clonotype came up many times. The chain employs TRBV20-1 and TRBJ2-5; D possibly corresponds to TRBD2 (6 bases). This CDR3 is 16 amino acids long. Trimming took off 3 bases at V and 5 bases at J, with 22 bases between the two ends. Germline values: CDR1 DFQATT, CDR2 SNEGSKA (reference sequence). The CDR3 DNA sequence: TGCAGTGCTAGCCCTCGGGAGAGATTGGCGGAGGAGACCCAGTACTTC. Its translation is CSASPRERLAEETQYF.

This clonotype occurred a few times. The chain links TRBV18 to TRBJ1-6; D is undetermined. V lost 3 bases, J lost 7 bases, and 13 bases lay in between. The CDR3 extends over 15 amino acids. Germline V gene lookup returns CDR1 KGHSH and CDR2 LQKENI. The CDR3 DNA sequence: TGTGCCAGCTCACCCCGGACGGACGGAAATTCACCCCTCCACTTT. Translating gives CASSPRTDGNSPLHF.

The CDR3 here is CASSFTGSEQYF. DNA for the CDR3: TGTGCCAGCAGCTTTACAGGGAGCGAGCAGTACTTC. The J gene is TRBJ2-7, the V gene TRBV7-2; D is perhaps TRBD1 (6 bases). The CDR3 loop spans 12 amino acids. V was pared by 3 bases and J by 6 bases, with 9 bases between. Per the germline V gene, CDR1 is SGHTA and CDR2 is FQGNSA.

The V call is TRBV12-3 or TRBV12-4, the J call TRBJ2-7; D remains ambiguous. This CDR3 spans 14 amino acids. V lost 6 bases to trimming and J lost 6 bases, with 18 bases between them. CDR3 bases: TGTGCCAGCAGCCTCGGACGCCAAGGAAGCGAGCAGTACGTC. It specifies CASSLGRQGSEQYV.

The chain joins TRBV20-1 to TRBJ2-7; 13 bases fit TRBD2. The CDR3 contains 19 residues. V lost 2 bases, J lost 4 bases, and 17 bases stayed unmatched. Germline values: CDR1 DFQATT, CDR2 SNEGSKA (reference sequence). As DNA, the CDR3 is TGCAGTGCTAGACCAATTCCGGGACTAGCGGGAACGGGCCCTTACGAGCAGTACGTC. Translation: CSARPIPGLAGTGPYEQYV.

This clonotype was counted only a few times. CDR3 amino acids: CASSFQGSSYNSPLHF. In DNA, the CDR3 is TGTGCCAGCAGCTTCCAGGGGAGCTCCTATAATTCACCCCTCCACTTT. The J gene is TRBJ1-6, the V gene TRBV11-2; weak D call: TRBD1 (6 bases). This CDR3 is built from 16 residues. Germline CDR1 reads SGHAT; CDR2 reads FQNNGV. V was pared by 3 bases and J by 0 bases, with 9 bases between.

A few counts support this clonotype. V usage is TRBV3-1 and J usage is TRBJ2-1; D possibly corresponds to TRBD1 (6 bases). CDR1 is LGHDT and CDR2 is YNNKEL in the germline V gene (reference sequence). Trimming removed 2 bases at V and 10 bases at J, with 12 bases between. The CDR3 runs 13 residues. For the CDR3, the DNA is TGTGCCAGCAGCCAAAATACCCAGGGGGAGCAGTTCTTC. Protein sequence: CASSQNTQGEQFF.

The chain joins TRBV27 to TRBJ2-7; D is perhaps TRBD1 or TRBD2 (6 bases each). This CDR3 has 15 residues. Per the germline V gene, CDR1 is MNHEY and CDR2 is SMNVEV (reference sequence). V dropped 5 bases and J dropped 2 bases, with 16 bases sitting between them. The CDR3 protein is CASSNSGGRPYEQYF. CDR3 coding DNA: TGTGCCAGCAGTAACTCCGGGGGCCGGCCCTACGAGCAGTACTTC.

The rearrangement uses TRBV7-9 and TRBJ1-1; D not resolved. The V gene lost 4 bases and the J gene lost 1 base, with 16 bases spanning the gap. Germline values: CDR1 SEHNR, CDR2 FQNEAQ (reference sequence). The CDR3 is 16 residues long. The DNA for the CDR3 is TGTGCCAGCAGCTCCTGGTTTGGACTGGAGAACACTGAAGCTTTCTTT. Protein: CASSSWFGLENTEAFF.

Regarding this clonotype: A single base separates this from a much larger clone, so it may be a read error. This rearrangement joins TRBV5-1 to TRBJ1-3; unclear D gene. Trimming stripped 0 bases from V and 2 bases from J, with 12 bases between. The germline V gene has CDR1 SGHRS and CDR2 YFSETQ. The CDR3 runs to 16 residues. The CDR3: CASSLGVAGTGNTIYF. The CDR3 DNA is TGCGCCAGCAGCTTGGGGGTGGCGGGTACTGGAAACACCATATATTTT. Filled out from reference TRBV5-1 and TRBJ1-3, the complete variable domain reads KAGVTQTPRYLIKTRGQQVTLSCSPISGHRSVSWYQQTPGQGLQFLFEYFSETQRNKGNFPGRFSGRQFSNSRSEMNVSTLELGDSALYLCASSLGVAGTGNTIYFGEGSWLTVV.

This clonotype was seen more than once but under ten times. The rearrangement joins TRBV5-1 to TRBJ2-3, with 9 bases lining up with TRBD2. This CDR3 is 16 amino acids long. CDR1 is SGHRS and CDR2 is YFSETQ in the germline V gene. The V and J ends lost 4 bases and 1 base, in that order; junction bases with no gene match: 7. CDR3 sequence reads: CASSRVAGGGTDTQYF. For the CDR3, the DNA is TGCGCCAGCAGCCGAGTTGCGGGAGGGGGCACAGATACGCAGTATTTT.

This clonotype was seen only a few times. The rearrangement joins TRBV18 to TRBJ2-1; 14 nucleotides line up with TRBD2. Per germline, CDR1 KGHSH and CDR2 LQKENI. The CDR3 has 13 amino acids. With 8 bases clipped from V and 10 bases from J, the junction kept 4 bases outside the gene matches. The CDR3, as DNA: TGTGCCAGCGCCGGGACTAGCGGGAGAGAGCAGTTCTTC. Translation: CASAGTSGREQFF.

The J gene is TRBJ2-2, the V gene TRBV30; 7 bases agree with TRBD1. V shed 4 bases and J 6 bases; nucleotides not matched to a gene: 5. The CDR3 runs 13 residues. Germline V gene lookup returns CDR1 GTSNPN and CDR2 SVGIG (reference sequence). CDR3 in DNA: TGTGCCTGGATTGTGACAGGGCCCGGGGAGCTGTTTTTT. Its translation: CAWIVTGPGELFF.

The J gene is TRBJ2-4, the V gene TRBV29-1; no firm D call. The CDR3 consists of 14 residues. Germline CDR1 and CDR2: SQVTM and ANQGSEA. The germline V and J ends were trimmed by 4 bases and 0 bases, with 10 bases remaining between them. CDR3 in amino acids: CSVGGLLAKNIQYF. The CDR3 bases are TGCAGCGTTGGAGGTTTACTAGCCAAAAACATTCAGTACTTC.

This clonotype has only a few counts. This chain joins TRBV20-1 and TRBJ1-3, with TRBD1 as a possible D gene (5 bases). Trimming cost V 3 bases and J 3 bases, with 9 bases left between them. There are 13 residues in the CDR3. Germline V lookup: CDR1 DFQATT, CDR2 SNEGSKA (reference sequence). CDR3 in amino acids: CSASQGVGNTIYF. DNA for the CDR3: TGCAGTGCTAGTCAGGGCGTTGGAAACACCATATATTTT.

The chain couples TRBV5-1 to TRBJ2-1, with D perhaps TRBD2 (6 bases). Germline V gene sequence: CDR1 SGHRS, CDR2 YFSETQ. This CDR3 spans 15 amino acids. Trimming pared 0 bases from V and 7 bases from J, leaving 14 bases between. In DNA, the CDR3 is TGCGCCAGCAGCTTGGCCTCGGGAGTGGAGAATGAGCAGTTCTTC. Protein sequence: CASSLASGVENEQFF.

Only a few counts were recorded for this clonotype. The CDR3: CSAPHAGGEQYF. DNA of the CDR3: TGCAGTGCCCCTCACGCAGGGGGCGAGCAGTACTTC. The genes are TRBV20-1 and TRBJ2-7, with 7 nucleotides matching TRBD1. J lost 6 bases, V lost 6 bases, and 8 bases had no gene match. This CDR3 is built from 12 residues. Germline-derived CDR1 and CDR2 are DFQATT and SNEGSKA (reference sequence).

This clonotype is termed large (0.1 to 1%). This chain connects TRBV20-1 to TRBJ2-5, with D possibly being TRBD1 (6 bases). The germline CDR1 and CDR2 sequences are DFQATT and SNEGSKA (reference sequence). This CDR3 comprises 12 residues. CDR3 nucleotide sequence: TGCAGCCAGGACAGTGACCAAGAGACCCAGTACTTC. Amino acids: CSQDSDQETQYF.

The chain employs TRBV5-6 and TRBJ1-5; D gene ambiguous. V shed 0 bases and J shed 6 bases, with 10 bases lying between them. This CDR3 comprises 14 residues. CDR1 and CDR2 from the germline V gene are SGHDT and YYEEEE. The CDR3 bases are TGTGCCAGCAGCTTGGGAGGATTGGGTCAGCCCCAGCATTTT. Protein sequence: CASSLGGLGQPQHF.

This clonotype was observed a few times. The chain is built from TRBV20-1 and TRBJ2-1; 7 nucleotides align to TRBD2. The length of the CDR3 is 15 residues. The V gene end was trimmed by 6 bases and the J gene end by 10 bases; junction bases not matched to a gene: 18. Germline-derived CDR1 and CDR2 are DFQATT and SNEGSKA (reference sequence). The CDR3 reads CSALKLATAAWEQFF. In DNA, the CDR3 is TGCAGTGCCCTAAAACTAGCGACTGCGGCGTGGGAGCAGTTCTTC.

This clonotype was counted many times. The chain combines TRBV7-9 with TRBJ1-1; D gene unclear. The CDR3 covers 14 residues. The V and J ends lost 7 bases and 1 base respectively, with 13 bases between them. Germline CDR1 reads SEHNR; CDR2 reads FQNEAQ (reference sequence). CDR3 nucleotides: TGTGCCAGCACCCCACGGTATGCGAACACTGAAGCTTTCTTT. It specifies CASTPRYANTEAFF.

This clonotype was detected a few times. CDR3 in DNA: TGTGCCAGCAGCCTTTCCCGGACTAGCGGGGGTACCTACAATGAGCAGTTCTTC. Protein product: CASSLSRTSGGTYNEQFF. The chain carries TRBV11-2 and TRBJ2-1, with 13 nucleotides matching TRBD2. The CDR3 extends over 18 amino acids. Germline loops: CDR1 SGHAT, CDR2 FQNNGV. Trimming at V came to 5 bases and at J to 2 bases, leaving 9 bases not matched to a gene.

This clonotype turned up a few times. CDR3 in DNA: TGTGCCAGCAGTATATCGCACGGAGACATTCAGTACTTC. Translation gives CASSISHGDIQYF. The chain is built from TRBV2 and TRBJ2-4; unclear D gene. This CDR3 contains 13 residues. The ends were cut back, 5 bases at V and 8 bases at J, with 13 bases in the middle. Germline CDR1 is SNHLY and CDR2 is FYNNEI.

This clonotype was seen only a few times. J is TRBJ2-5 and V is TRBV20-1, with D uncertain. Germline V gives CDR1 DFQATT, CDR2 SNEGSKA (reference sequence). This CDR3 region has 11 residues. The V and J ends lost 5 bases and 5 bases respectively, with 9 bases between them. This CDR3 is CSAYRRETQYF. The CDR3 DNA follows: TGCAGTGCTTATCGAAGGGAGACCCAGTACTTC.

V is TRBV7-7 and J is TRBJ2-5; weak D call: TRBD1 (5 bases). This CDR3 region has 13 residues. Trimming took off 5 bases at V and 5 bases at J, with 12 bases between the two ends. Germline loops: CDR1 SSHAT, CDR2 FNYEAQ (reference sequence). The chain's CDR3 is CASSPPQGETQYF. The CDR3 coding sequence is TGTGCCAGCAGCCCGCCCCAGGGTGAGACCCAGTACTTC.

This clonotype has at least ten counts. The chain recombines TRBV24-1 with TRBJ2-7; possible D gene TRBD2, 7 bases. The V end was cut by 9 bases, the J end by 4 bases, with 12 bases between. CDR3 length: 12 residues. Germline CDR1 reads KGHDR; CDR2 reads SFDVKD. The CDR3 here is CATGGGQYEQYV. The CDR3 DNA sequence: TGTGCCACCGGCGGGGGACAATACGAGCAGTACGTC.